The 3 T cell receptor beta chains below were found in one sample sequenced in a study of blood T cell repertoires in COVID-19. The protocol was immunoSEQ multiplex PCR, while the TCRdb copy is restricted to in-frame clones and leaves out a portion. The table includes more than 80,000 clones, around three quarters detected once. The material sequenced was peripheral blood. The receptor source for this set is a woman in her sixties in a cohort sampled during active or convalescent COVID-19.

This clone has just a few counts. The V gene is TRBV20-1, the J gene TRBJ1-6; 7 bases align to TRBD1. Germline CDR1 DFQATT, CDR2 SNEGSKA (reference sequence). J lost 3 bases, V lost 6 bases, and 11 bases had no gene match. This CDR3 region has 16 residues. The CDR3 coding sequence is TGCAGTGCAAGTGTGGACAGGCGCTTCTATAATTCACCCCTCCACTTT. Residues: CSASVDRRFYNSPLHF.

A word on this clone: Mismatch with germline at one junction end may stem from a read error. The chain employs TRBV12-5 and TRBJ1-5; perhaps TRBD1 as D (5 bases). Germline V gene sequence: CDR1 LGHNT, CDR2 FRNRAP. The length of the CDR3 is 13 residues. This CDR3 reads CASGLEGNQPQHF. As DNA, the CDR3 is TGTGCTAGTGGATTGGAGGGGAATCAGCCCCAGCATTTT.

The chain links TRBV9 to TRBJ2-4; no clear D gene. In germline, CDR1 is SGDLS, CDR2 YYNGEE. V was clipped by 0 bases and J by 6 bases, with 7 bases between them. The length of the CDR3 is 13 residues. The CDR3 DNA reads as TGTGCCAGCAGCGTAGAGAGTCCAAACATTCAGTACTTC. Translated, it gives CASSVESPNIQYF.